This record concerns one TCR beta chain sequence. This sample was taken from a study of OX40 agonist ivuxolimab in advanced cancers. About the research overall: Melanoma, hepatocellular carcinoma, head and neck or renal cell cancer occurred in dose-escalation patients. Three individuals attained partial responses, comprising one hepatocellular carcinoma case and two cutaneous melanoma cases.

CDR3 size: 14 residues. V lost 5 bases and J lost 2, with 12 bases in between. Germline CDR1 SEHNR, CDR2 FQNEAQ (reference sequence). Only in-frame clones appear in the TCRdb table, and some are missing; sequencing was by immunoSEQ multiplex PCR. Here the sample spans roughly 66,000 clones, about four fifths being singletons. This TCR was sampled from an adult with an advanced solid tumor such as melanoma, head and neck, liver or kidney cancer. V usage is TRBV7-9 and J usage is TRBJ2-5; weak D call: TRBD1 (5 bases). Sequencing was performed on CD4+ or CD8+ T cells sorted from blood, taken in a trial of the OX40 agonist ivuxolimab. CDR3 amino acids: CASSKKGLQETQYF. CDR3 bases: TGTGCCAGCAGCAAAAAGGGGCTGCAAGAGACCCAGTACTTC.